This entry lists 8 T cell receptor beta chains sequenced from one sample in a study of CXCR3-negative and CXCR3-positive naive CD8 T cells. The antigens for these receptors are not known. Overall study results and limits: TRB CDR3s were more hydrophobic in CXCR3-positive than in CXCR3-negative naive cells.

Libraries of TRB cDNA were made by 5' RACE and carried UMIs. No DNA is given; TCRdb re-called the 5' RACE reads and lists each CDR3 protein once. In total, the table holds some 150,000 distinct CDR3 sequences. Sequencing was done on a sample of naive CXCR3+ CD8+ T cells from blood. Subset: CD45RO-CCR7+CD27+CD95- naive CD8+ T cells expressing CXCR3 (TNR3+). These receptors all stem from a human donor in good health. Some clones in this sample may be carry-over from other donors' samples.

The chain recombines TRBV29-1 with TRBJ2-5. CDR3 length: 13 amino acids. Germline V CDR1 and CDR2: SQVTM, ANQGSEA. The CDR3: CSVSTGFQETQYF.

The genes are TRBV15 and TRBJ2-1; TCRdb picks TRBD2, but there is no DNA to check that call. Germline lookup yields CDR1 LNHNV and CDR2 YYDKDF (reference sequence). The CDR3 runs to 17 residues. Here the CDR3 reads CATSRVVGLAGNNEQFF.

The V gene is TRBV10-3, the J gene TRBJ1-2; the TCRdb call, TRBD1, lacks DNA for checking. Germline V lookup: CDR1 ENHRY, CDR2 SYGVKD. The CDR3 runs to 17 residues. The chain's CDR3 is CAISESKQGRGNYGYTF.

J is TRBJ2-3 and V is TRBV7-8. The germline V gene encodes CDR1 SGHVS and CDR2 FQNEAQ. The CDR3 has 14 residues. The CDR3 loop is CASSLSPITDTQYF.

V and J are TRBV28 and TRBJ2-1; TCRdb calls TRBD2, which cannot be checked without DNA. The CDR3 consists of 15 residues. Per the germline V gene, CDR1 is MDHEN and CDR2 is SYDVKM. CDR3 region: CASSLAGGAYNEPFF.

CDR3 protein: CASSQGPGIGYEQYF. The genes are TRBV4-1 and TRBJ2-7; the TRBD1 assignment by TCRdb is unverifiable without DNA. The CDR3 is 15 amino acids. The germline gives CDR1 MGHRA, CDR2 YSYEKL.

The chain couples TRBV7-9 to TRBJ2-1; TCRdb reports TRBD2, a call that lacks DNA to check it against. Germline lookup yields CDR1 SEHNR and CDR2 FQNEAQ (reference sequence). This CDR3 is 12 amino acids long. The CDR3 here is CASSLAAGGQFF. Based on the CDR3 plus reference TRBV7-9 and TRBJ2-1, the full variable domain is DTGVSQNPRHKITKRGQNVTFRCDPISEHNRLYWYRQTLGQGPEFLTYFQNEAQLEKSRLLSDRFSAERPKGSFSTLEIQRTEQGDSAMYLCASSLAAGGQFFGPGTRLTVL.

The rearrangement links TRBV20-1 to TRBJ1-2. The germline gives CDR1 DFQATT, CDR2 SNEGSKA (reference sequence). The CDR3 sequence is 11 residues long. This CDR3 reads CSARGFYGYTF.